Listed here is a single T cell receptor beta chain. No antigen is known for it. This sample was included in a study of shared clonotypes between healthy human individuals. Study outcomes and limitations: Apart from blood, nothing was sampled; tissue repertoires likely differ. Rarefaction revealed incomplete sorted-subset sequencing despite large depth.

CD45RO-negative, CCR7-selected cells formed the naive CD8 fraction, which excluded terminally differentiated effector memory CD45RA+ cells. Data came from immunoSEQ multiplex PCR; TCRdb stores just in-frame clones and leaves some out. The sample yields about 2 million clones, about 95% seen once. The CDR3 contains 14 residues. The germline gives CDR1 MNHEY, CDR2 SMNVEV (reference sequence). V lost 3 bases, J lost 6 bases, and 11 bases lay in between. This clonotype was sampled from a man between 18 and 35 years old in good health. The V gene is TRBV27, the J gene TRBJ2-2; D is unclear. The sequenced sample was naive CD8+ T cells sorted from blood. CDR3 sequence (DNA): TGTGCCAGCAGTTTCCACCGGACCTCCGGGGAGCTGTTTTTT. Its translation is CASSFHRTSGELFF.